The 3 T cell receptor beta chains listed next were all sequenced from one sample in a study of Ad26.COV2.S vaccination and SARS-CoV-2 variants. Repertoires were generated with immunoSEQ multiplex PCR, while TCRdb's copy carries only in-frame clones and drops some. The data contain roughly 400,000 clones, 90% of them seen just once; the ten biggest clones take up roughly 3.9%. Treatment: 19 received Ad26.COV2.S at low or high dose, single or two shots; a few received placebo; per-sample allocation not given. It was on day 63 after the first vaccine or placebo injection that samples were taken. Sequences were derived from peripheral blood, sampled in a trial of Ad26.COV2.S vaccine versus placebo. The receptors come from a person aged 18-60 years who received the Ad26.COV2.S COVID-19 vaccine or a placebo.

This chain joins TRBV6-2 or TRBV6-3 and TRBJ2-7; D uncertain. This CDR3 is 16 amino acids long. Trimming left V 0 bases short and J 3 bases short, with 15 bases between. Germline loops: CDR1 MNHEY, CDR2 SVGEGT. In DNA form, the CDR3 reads TGTGCCAGCAGTTACTCGAGGCTAGACGTAGTCTACGAGCAGTACTTC. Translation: CASSYSRLDVVYEQYF.

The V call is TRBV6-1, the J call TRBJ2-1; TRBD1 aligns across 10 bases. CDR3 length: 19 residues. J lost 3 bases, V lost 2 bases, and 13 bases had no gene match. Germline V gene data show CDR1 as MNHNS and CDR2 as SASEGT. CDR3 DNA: TGTGCCAGCAGTGAATATATGGGACAGGGGTCCCAACTCTACAATGAGCAGTTCTTC. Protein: CASSEYMGQGSQLYNEQFF.

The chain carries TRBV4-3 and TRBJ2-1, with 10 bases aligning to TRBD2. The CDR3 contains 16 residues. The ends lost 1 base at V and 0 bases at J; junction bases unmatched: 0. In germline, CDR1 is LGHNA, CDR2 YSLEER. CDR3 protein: CASSQGLAGSYNEQFF. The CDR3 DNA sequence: TGCGCCAGCAGCCAAGGACTAGCGGGCTCCTACAATGAGCAGTTCTTC.